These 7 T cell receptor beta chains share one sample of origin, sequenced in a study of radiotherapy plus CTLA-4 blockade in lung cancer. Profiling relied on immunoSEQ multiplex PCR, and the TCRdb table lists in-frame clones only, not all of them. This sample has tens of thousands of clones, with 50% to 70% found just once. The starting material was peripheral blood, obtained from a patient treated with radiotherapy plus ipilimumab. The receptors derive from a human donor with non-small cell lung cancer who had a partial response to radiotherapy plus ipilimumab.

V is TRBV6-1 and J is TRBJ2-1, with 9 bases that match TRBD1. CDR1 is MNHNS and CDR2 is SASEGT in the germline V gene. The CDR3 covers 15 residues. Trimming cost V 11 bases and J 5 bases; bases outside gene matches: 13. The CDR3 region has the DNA TGTGCCGCATTCACCGGGACAGGGTACGACAATGAGCAGTTCTTC. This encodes CAAFTGTGYDNEQFF.

CDR3 amino acids: CASSYSPRGGPDTQYF. In DNA, the CDR3 is TGTGCCAGCAGTTACTCGCCCCGGGGGGGCCCAGATACGCAGTATTTT. This chain uses TRBV6-6 with TRBJ2-3; 8 bases are shared with TRBD2. The CDR3 is 16 residues long. Germline CDR1 and CDR2: MNHNY and SVGAGI (reference sequence). V lost 0 bases and J lost 4; bases outside the gene matches: 6.

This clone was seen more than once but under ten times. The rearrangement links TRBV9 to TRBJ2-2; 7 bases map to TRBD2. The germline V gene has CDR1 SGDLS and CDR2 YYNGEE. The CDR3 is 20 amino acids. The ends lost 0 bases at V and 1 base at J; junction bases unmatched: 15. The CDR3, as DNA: TGTGCCAGCAGCGTAGGGTTAGGACTAGAGATTAGAAAGAACACCGGGGAGCTGTTTTTT. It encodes CASSVGLGLEIRKNTGELFF.

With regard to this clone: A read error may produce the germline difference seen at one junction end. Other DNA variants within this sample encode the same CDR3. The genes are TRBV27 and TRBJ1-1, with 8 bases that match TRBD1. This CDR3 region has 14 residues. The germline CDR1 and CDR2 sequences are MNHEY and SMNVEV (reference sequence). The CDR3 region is CASSPTGGNTEAFF. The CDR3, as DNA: TGTGCCAGCAGTCCAACAGGGGGGAACACTGAAGCCTTCTTT.

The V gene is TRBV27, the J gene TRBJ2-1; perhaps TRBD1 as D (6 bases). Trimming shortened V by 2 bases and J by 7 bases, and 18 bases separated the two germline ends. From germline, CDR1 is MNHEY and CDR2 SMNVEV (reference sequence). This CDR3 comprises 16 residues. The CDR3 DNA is TGTGCCAGCAGTTTACCGACAGGCTGGGAGTGGAATGAGCAGTTCTTC. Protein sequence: CASSLPTGWEWNEQFF.

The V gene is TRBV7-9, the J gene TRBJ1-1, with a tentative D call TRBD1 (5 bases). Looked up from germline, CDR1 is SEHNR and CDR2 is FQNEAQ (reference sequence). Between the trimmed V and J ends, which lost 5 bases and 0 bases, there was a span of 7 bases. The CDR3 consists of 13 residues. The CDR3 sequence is CASSTTVNTEAFF. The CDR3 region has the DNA TGTGCCAGCAGCACGACAGTGAACACTGAAGCTTTCTTT.

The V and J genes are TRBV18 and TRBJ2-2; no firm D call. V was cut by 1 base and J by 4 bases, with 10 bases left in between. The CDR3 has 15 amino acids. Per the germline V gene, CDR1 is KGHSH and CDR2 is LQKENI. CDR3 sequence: CASSPRDSSTGELFF. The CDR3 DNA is TGTGCCAGCTCACCACGAGACTCAAGCACCGGGGAGCTGTTTTTT.